The entry that follows covers one T cell receptor (beta chain) sequence. The entry originates in a study of shared clonotypes between healthy human individuals. V shed 7 bases and J 6 bases; nucleotides not matched to a gene: 12. Germline V lookup: CDR1 LNHDA, CDR2 SQIVND (reference sequence). The CDR3 has 15 residues. Original processing notes: ImmunoSEQ sequences covered only the junction and lacked quality scores; filtering therefore differed. Sequencing was performed with immunoSEQ multiplex PCR; in TCRdb, only in-frame clones are kept and a portion is missing. The V and J calls and clone size are taken from that table; D and trimming were inferred from the DNA. In the table there are about 480,000 clones, 79% of which are singletons.

The source material was PBMCs. The rearrangement uses TRBV19 and TRBJ2-3; 8 positions agree with TRBD2. This clonotype was sampled from a woman aged 40 to 50 in good health. Some clones in this sample may be carry-over from other donors' samples. CDR3 amino acids: CASKGSGGPGDTQYF. DNA for the CDR3: TGTGCCAGTAAGGGGTCGGGAGGGCCGGGGGATACGCAGTATTTT.